This T cell receptor (beta chain) stems from a study of T cells in Graves' hyperthyroidism and ophthalmopathy. Study summary: It was at initial diagnosis, before any treatment, that peripheral blood was collected.

V shed 5 bases and J shed 5 bases, with 13 bases lying between them. The CDR3 sequence is 14 residues long. The germline V gene encodes CDR1 MNHNS and CDR2 SASEGT. Patients showing uncontrolled infection, other autoimmune disease, pregnancy or lactation were ineligible. There were TCR beta CDR3 regions amplified from RNA transcripts. The primer set for the first-round RT-PCR of the TCR CDR3 was HTBI. A single record per CDR3 protein comes from TCRdb applying MiXCR to the multiplex PCR reads. The repertoire holds a few hundred thousand distinct CDR3 sequences, with roughly 16% as singletons. Only a few counts were recorded for this clonotype.

This sequence originates from a middle-aged woman with Graves' ophthalmopathy. Sequencing was done on a sample of blood. V usage is TRBV6-1 and J usage is TRBJ2-1; D ambiguous. The chain's CDR3 is CASSKGPWNNEQFF. CDR3 bases: TGTGCCAGCAGTAAGGGCCCCTGGAACAATGAGCAGTTCTTC.